Shown below are 23 T cell receptor beta chains from a single sample sequenced in a study of beta chain features in type 1 diabetes. Study results and caveats: Shorter TCRB CDR3s, moderately but significantly so, marked every one of the four CD4+ subsets in Type 1 diabetes patients.

Expressed TCRB transcripts were sequenced because the entire RNA isolate underwent reverse transcription. Here immunoSEQ multiplex PCR was the method, and the copy in TCRdb shows in-frame clones only, minus some. The sample consists of 250,000 to 300,000 clones, about 23% of them appearing once. These receptors' targets are unknown. What was sequenced was naive CD4+ T cells from blood. These receptors originate from a woman in her 30s with type 1 diabetes.

This clone showed up just a few times. V usage is TRBV10-3 and J usage is TRBJ1-2, with 11 bases aligning to TRBD1. CDR3 size: 15 residues. Germline V CDR1 and CDR2: ENHRY, SYGVKD. V trimming: 0 bases; J trimming: 4 bases; junction bases outside the gene matches: 1. Written as DNA, the CDR3 is TGTGCCATCAGTGAGTCAGGACAGGGGGCCTATGGCTACACCTTC. Its protein product is CAISESGQGAYGYTF.

This clone was recorded a few times. The V gene is TRBV7-9, the J gene TRBJ2-7, with TRBD1 matching over 8 bases. This CDR3 contains 15 residues. The germline CDR1 and CDR2 sequences are SEHNR and FQNEAQ (reference sequence). The V gene end was trimmed by 3 bases and the J gene end by 0 bases; junction bases not matched to a gene: 4. CDR3 region: CASSLTGVDSYEQYF. Written as DNA, the CDR3 is TGTGCCAGCAGCTTGACAGGGGTTGACTCCTACGAGCAGTACTTC.

V and J are TRBV2 and TRBJ2-1; possible D gene TRBD2, 6 bases. The germline V gene encodes CDR1 SNHLY and CDR2 FYNNEI. With 6 bases removed from V and 7 bases from J, the gap between germline ends came to 7 bases. This CDR3 comprises 11 residues. The chain's CDR3 is CASRGRNEQFF. The CDR3 DNA sequence: TGTGCCAGCAGGGGGAGGAATGAGCAGTTCTTC.

The table lists this clone with a few counts. V usage is TRBV4-1 and J usage is TRBJ2-7, with D possibly being TRBD1 (5 bases). V was shortened by 1 base and J by 3 bases, with 16 bases between the two germline ends. Germline CDR1 is MGHRA and CDR2 is YSYEKL. This CDR3 has 16 residues. The DNA for the CDR3 is TGCGCCAGCAGCCAAGGTTCGCTCAGGGCAGTCTACGAGCAGTACTTC. It yields the protein CASSQGSLRAVYEQYF.

This chain connects TRBV5-1 to TRBJ2-3; weak D call: TRBD2 (6 bases). V was clipped by 1 base and J by 0 bases, with 12 bases between them. This CDR3 contains 16 residues. CDR1 is SGHRS and CDR2 is YFSETQ in the germline V gene. In DNA, the CDR3 is TGCGCCAGCAGCTTGCTAGCGACCACTAGCACAGATACGCAGTATTTT. It is translated as CASSLLATTSTDTQYF.

This clone was seen only a few times. The chain recombines TRBV25-1 with TRBJ2-6, with D possibly matching TRBD2 (5 bases). The length of the CDR3 is 15 residues. The germline V and J ends were trimmed by 7 bases and 3 bases, with 13 bases remaining between them. The V gene's germline CDR1 is MGHDK and CDR2 SYGVNS. The CDR3 DNA reads as TGTGCCAGCACTCCTGGAGGTATTGGGGCCAACGTCCTGACTTTC. This sequence encodes CASTPGGIGANVLTF.

This clone was detected a few times. The chain carries TRBV30 and TRBJ2-6; 8 bases fit TRBD2. From germline, CDR1 is GTSNPN and CDR2 SVGIG (reference sequence). The CDR3 is made up of 14 amino acids. V was clipped by 4 bases and J by 1 base; unmatched bases: 0. CDR3 region: CAWKRGSGANVLTF. The CDR3 nucleotides read TGTGCCTGGAAGCGGGGGTCTGGGGCCAACGTCCTGACTTTC.

This clone was observed a few times. This chain links TRBV2 with TRBJ2-2; tentative D call: TRBD2 (6 bases). Germline lookup yields CDR1 SNHLY and CDR2 FYNNEI. V was shortened by 7 bases and J by 5 bases, with 26 bases between the two germline ends. This CDR3 region has 18 residues. The CDR3 bases are TGTGCCAGCACTCCCCCACCCCCCACGGGAGTGGGAACCGGGGAGCTGTTTTTT. The encoded protein is CASTPPPPTGVGTGELFF. The full variable domain, its missing parts supplied by reference TRBV2 and TRBJ2-2, is EPEVTQTPSHQVTQMGQEVILRCVPISNHLYFYWYRQILGQKVEFLVSFYNNEISEKSEIFDDQFSVERPDGSNFTLKIRSTKLEDSAMYFCASTPPPPTGVGTGELFFGEGSRLTVL.

The chain joins TRBV19 to TRBJ1-5; 11 bases agree with TRBD1. The trim removed 9 bases at V and 7 bases at J, leaving 8 bases unmatched. The CDR3 is 14 amino acids. Looked up from germline, CDR1 is LNHDA and CDR2 is SQIVND (reference sequence). As DNA, the CDR3 is TGTGCCAGCCACCGGACAGGGGGCTTACAGCCCCAGCATTTT. This codes for CASHRTGGLQPQHF.

The chain employs TRBV5-1 and TRBJ1-1, with TRBD1 as a possible D gene (5 bases). The CDR3 loop spans 16 amino acids. V dropped 0 bases and J dropped 1 base, with 13 bases sitting between them. CDR1 SGHRS and CDR2 YFSETQ come from the germline V gene. Here the CDR3 reads CASSLDPGITNTEAFF. In DNA, the CDR3 is TGCGCCAGCAGCTTGGATCCAGGGATAACGAACACTGAAGCTTTCTTT.

This clone was seen more than once but under ten times. V gene TRBV18 combines with J gene TRBJ2-1; 12 bases match TRBD2. The CDR3 runs 13 residues. Trimming removed 3 bases from V and 13 bases from J; junction bases left unmatched: 4. Germline CDR1 and CDR2: KGHSH and LQKENI. The CDR3 sequence is CASSPGLAGAQFF. In nucleotides, the CDR3 is TGTGCCAGCTCACCGGGACTAGCGGGTGCTCAGTTCTTC.

V gene TRBV5-1 combines with J gene TRBJ1-1, with D maybe TRBD1 (5 bases). The germline gives CDR1 SGHRS, CDR2 YFSETQ. The CDR3 contains 15 residues. Trimming shortened V by 6 bases and J by 1 base, and 16 bases separated the two germline ends. CDR3 coding DNA: TGCGCCAGCAAGGGCGGGGGGATGGCGAACACTGAAGCTTTCTTT. Residues: CASKGGGMANTEAFF.

The DNA of the CDR3 is TGCAGCGTGGAACGGGGGGAGGGCAGCTCCTACAATGAGCAGTTCTTC. This gives the protein CSVERGEGSSYNEQFF. The chain links TRBV29-1 to TRBJ2-1; TRBD2 aligns across 7 bases. CDR3 length equals 16 residues. The junction had 11 bases not matched to a gene; V was cut back by 6 bases and J by 0 bases. The germline CDR1 and CDR2 sequences are SQVTM and ANQGSEA.

The gene calls are TRBV5-4 and TRBJ2-1; D is unclear. V dropped 0 bases and J dropped 6 bases, with 13 bases sitting between them. This CDR3 has 15 amino acids. Germline V lookup: CDR1 SGHNT, CDR2 YYREEE (reference sequence). The CDR3 protein is CASSLDVHSGNEQFF. The CDR3 nucleotides are TGTGCCAGCAGCTTGGACGTCCATTCCGGCAATGAGCAGTTCTTC.

V and J are TRBV4-1 and TRBJ2-5; no clear D. This CDR3 region has 14 residues. Between the trimmed V and J ends, which lost 3 bases and 2 bases, there was a span of 10 bases. CDR1 MGHRA and CDR2 YSYEKL come from the germline V gene. The CDR3 region has the DNA TGCGCCAGCAGCCAGGTTGAACTGCAAGAGACCCAGTACTTC. Its protein product is CASSQVELQETQYF.

The V call is TRBV28, the J call TRBJ1-2; D perhaps matches TRBD1 (6 bases). The germline V and J ends were trimmed by 6 bases and 2 bases, with 13 bases remaining between them. CDR3 length: 14 amino acids. CDR1 is MDHEN and CDR2 is SYDVKM in the germline V gene. This CDR3 is CASRPAQGNYGYTF. The DNA for the CDR3 is TGTGCCAGCAGGCCGGCACAGGGAAACTATGGCTACACCTTC.

The chain is built from TRBV2 and TRBJ2-3; 8 nucleotides line up with TRBD2. This CDR3 comprises 17 residues. Germline lookup yields CDR1 SNHLY and CDR2 FYNNEI. The junction had 7 bases not matched to a gene; V was cut back by 2 bases and J by 0 bases. The CDR3 DNA reads as TGTGCCAGCAGTGAATTGCGACTAGCGTCTAGCACAGATACGCAGTATTTT. This sequence encodes CASSELRLASSTDTQYF.

This clone was seen only a few times. V gene TRBV30 combines with J gene TRBJ2-3; 7 bases agree with TRBD2. This CDR3 is built from 13 residues. With V trimmed by 0 bases and J by 11 bases, 8 bases remained unmatched. Germline lookup yields CDR1 GTSNPN and CDR2 SVGIG (reference sequence). The CDR3 reads CAWSVLAGVMQYF. CDR3 DNA: TGTGCCTGGAGTGTACTGGCGGGAGTTATGCAGTATTTT.

This clone was observed a few times. The chain employs TRBV29-1 and TRBJ2-7; D is possibly TRBD2 (5 bases). Germline V gives CDR1 SQVTM, CDR2 ANQGSEA. Trimming removed 1 base at V and 2 bases at J, with 9 bases between. This CDR3 has 13 amino acids. As DNA, the CDR3 is TGCAGCGTTGAAGGGACTGGTACCTACGAGCAGTACTTC. It encodes CSVEGTGTYEQYF.

The chain has TRBV10-3 and TRBJ2-3; TRBD2 might be the D (6 bases). Germline assignment: CDR1 ENHRY and CDR2 SYGVKD. Trimming pared 11 bases from V and 3 bases from J, leaving 18 bases between. The CDR3 loop spans 14 amino acids. CDR3 nucleotide sequence: TGTGCCCACTCCCGGGGGAGTGAGACAGATACGCAGTATTTT. Translated, it gives CAHSRGSETDTQYF.

A few counts support this clone. This rearrangement joins TRBV30 to TRBJ1-1, with 7 bases fitting TRBD1. The CDR3 is made up of 14 amino acids. J was trimmed by 3 bases and V by 2 bases; bases with no gene match: 6. CDR1 is GTSNPN and CDR2 is SVGIG in the germline V gene (reference sequence). CDR3 protein: CAWSRTGAYTEAFF. The CDR3 DNA is TGTGCCTGGAGTCGAACAGGGGCTTACACTGAAGCTTTCTTT. Filled out from reference TRBV30 and TRBJ1-1, the complete variable domain reads SQTIHQWPATLVQPVGSPLSLECTVEGTSNPNLYWYRQAAGRGLQLLFYSVGIGQISSEVPQNLSASRPQDRQFILSSKKLLLSDSGFYLCAWSRTGAYTEAFFGQGTRLTVV.

This clone was counted only a few times. The CDR3 reads CAWSVPLRSGELFF. CDR3 DNA sequence: TGTGCCTGGAGTGTACCTCTGCGATCCGGGGAGCTGTTTTTT. The chain carries TRBV30 and TRBJ2-2, with D hard to call. The CDR3 loop spans 14 amino acids. V lost 0 bases and J lost 6, with 11 bases in between. Per the germline V gene, CDR1 is GTSNPN and CDR2 is SVGIG (reference sequence).

In DNA, the CDR3 is TGCGCCAGCAGCCAAGACCCAGGGGGGTTGGAGACCCAGTACTTC. Protein product: CASSQDPGGLETQYF. The chain employs TRBV4-1 and TRBJ2-5; weak D call: TRBD1 (7 bases). Trimming removed 0 bases from V and 5 bases from J, with 13 bases in between. Germline values: CDR1 MGHRA, CDR2 YSYEKL. The length of the CDR3 is 15 residues.